These 8 T cell receptor beta chains originate from one sample sequenced in a study of T cells in Graves' hyperthyroidism and ophthalmopathy. The investigators amplified TCR beta CDR3 regions from RNA transcripts. Researchers ran a first-round RT-PCR on the TCR CDR3 using the HTBI primer set. TCRdb reprocessed the multiplex PCR reads with MiXCR, giving one entry per CDR3 protein. The sample carries roughly 99,000 distinct CDR3 sequences, about a sixth recorded once. Sequencing was carried out using blood. Receptors were obtained from a woman between 50 and 59 years old with Graves' hyperthyroidism.

This clonotype has at least ten counts. This chain uses TRBV6-1 with TRBJ1-5, with 10 positions matching TRBD1. Germline CDR1 MNHNS, CDR2 SASEGT. CDR3 size: 15 residues. Trimming took 6 bases from V and 6 from J; bases not matched to a gene: 8. The CDR3 loop reads CASRPTRTGGQPQHF. CDR3 DNA: TGTGCCAGCAGACCTACCCGGACAGGGGGTCAGCCCCAGCATTTT.

This clonotype was seen at least ten times. This rearrangement joins TRBV2 to TRBJ2-5, with 12 bases matching TRBD2. J was trimmed by 3 bases and V by 6 bases; bases with no gene match: 11. The CDR3 loop spans 17 amino acids. Germline V gene data show CDR1 as SNHLY and CDR2 as FYNNEI. The CDR3 protein is CASSSPPGLAGKETQYF. CDR3 bases: TGTGCCAGCAGCTCCCCACCCGGACTAGCGGGAAAAGAGACCCAGTACTTC.

This clonotype has a count of ten or more. This chain uses TRBV29-1 with TRBJ2-1, with 14 bases that match TRBD2. This CDR3 spans 15 amino acids. V trimming: 6 bases; J trimming: 6 bases; junction bases outside the gene matches: 7. Germline values: CDR1 SQVTM, CDR2 ANQGSEA. The CDR3 reads CSVGTGTSGSNEQFF. CDR3 bases: TGCAGCGTCGGAACAGGGACTAGCGGGAGCAATGAGCAGTTCTTC.

There are many counts of this clonotype. This sequence joins TRBV10-3 and TRBJ2-1; D possibly corresponds to TRBD2 (5 bases). Trimming took off 4 bases at V and 9 bases at J, with 10 bases between the two ends. The V gene's germline CDR1 is ENHRY and CDR2 SYGVKD. The CDR3 loop spans 12 amino acids. In DNA form, the CDR3 reads TGTGCCATCAGTGGACGGGGTGGTGAGCAGTTCTTC. Protein product: CAISGRGGEQFF.

In its sample, this clonotype was seen many times. CDR3 coding DNA: TGTGCCTGGAGACAAGGGGAGAATTCACCCCTCCACTTT. This gives the protein CAWRQGENSPLHF. This chain joins TRBV30 and TRBJ1-6; tentative D call: TRBD1 (5 bases). This CDR3 has 13 amino acids. CDR1 is GTSNPN, CDR2 SVGIG, per germline (reference sequence). The V gene lost 3 bases and the J gene lost 7 bases, with 10 bases spanning the gap.

This clonotype was seen at least ten times. The chain couples TRBV11-2 to TRBJ2-1; 10 bases agree with TRBD2. V dropped 1 base and J dropped 8; count of bases not matched to a gene: 2. The V gene's germline CDR1 is SGHAT and CDR2 FQNNGV. This CDR3 region has 14 residues. The CDR3 sequence is CASSLVSGRDEQFF. In nucleotides, the CDR3 is TGTGCCAGCAGCTTAGTAAGCGGGAGGGATGAGCAGTTCTTC. The variable domain in full, completed from reference TRBV11-2 and TRBJ2-1, reads EAGVAQSPRYKIIEKRQSVAFWCNPISGHATLYWYQQILGQGPKLLIQFQNNGVVDDSQLPKDRFSAERLKGVDSTLKIQPAKLEDSAVYLCASSLVSGRDEQFFGPGTRLTVL.

This clonotype was seen repeatedly, ten times or more. The V and J genes are TRBV11-2 and TRBJ2-3, with D unclear. CDR1 is SGHAT, CDR2 FQNNGV, per germline. With 5 bases removed from V and 8 bases from J, the gap between germline ends came to 17 bases. The CDR3 is made up of 14 amino acids. CDR3 sequence reads: CASSSRPVVGTQYF. CDR3 DNA sequence: TGTGCCAGCAGCAGTCGCCCTGTCGTGGGTACGCAGTATTTT.

This clonotype occurred many times. This chain links TRBV6-5 with TRBJ2-1; 7 positions match TRBD1. V gave up 2 bases and J gave up 7 bases; unmatched junction bases: 11. Germline CDR1 and CDR2: MNHEY and SVGAGI. The length of the CDR3 is 16 residues. The CDR3: CASSYRDSPPGNEQFF. CDR3 DNA: TGTGCCAGCAGTTACCGGGACAGCCCGCCGGGGAATGAGCAGTTCTTC.